A selection of T cell receptor beta chains follows, all from one sample in a study of T cells in Graves' hyperthyroidism and ophthalmopathy. TCRdb re-analysed the multiplex PCR reads in MiXCR, keeping a single row per CDR3 protein. The table lists 640,000 or so distinct CDR3 sequences, 13% to 15% of them singletons. The material sequenced was blood. Receptor source: a woman between 18 and 29 years old with Graves' ophthalmopathy. Each CDR3 is given without its conserved first and last residue.

j_gene: TRBJ2-1
v_gene: TRBV6-5
CDR3aa: ASSYSGLAPYNEQF

j_gene: TRBJ1-1
v_gene: TRBV10-3
CDR3aa: AISDSRGAGGNTEAF

j_gene: TRBJ2-1
v_gene: TRBV5-5
CDR3aa: ASSRSASAGVYNEQF

j_gene: TRBJ2-1
v_gene: TRBV9
CDR3aa: ASSPSQGLSSYNEQF

j_gene: TRBJ2-3
v_gene: TRBV7-9
CDR3aa: ASSLGDRGRADTQY

j_gene: TRBJ2-3
v_gene: TRBV2
CDR3aa: ASSKVLAGSTDTQY

j_gene: TRBJ2-7
v_gene: TRBV20-1
CDR3aa: SAQTAGTGGLYEQY

j_gene: TRBJ2-3
v_gene: TRBV24-1
CDR3aa: ATSRAGVSTDTQY

j_gene: TRBJ2-1
v_gene: TRBV6-2/TRBV6-3
CDR3aa: ASSYGQGSSYNEQF

j_gene: TRBJ2-5
v_gene: TRBV18
CDR3aa: ASSPSGQIETQY

j_gene: TRBJ1-4
v_gene: TRBV6-1
CDR3aa: ASSEAPPGSATNEKLF

j_gene: TRBJ2-7
v_gene: TRBV7-9
CDR3aa: ASSNTGTSHEQY

j_gene: TRBJ2-7
v_gene: TRBV5-1
CDR3aa: ASVGVGPYEQY

j_gene: TRBJ1-5
v_gene: TRBV6-2/TRBV6-3
CDR3aa: ASSYSRQGWPQH

j_gene: TRBJ2-7
v_gene: TRBV6-1
CDR3aa: ASSPSGSIYEQY

j_gene: TRBJ2-2
v_gene: TRBV4-3
CDR3aa: ASSQESGRALNTGELF

j_gene: TRBJ2-5
v_gene: TRBV14
CDR3aa: ASSQAVGRETQY

j_gene: TRBJ1-2
v_gene: TRBV30
CDR3aa: AWMGSRGYT

j_gene: TRBJ2-7
v_gene: TRBV6-1
CDR3aa: ASIPGQGADEQY

j_gene: TRBJ1-2
v_gene: TRBV5-1
CDR3aa: ASRDSLPTNYGYT

j_gene: TRBJ2-7
v_gene: TRBV27
CDR3aa: ASSLTSGGAEQY

j_gene: TRBJ2-7
v_gene: TRBV29-1
CDR3aa: SVESRGESRPTYEQY

j_gene: TRBJ1-1
v_gene: TRBV7-8
CDR3aa: ASSFAPRTGGPWAEAF

j_gene: TRBJ2-5
v_gene: TRBV7-6
CDR3aa: ASSDPGQYLLGQETQY

j_gene: TRBJ2-5
v_gene: TRBV7-3
CDR3aa: ASSITGGETQY

j_gene: TRBJ2-2
v_gene: TRBV28
CDR3aa: ASSSPLGTGELF

j_gene: TRBJ2-3
v_gene: TRBV28
CDR3aa: ASRDSSTDTQY

j_gene: TRBJ2-5
v_gene: TRBV28
CDR3aa: ATLNVGETQY

j_gene: TRBJ2-5
v_gene: TRBV2
CDR3aa: ASSTTWGETQY

j_gene: TRBJ2-2
v_gene: TRBV11-3
CDR3aa: ASSLGLWLGDDAGELF

j_gene: TRBJ1-1
v_gene: TRBV7-6
CDR3aa: ASSLANKNTEAF

j_gene: TRBJ2-3
v_gene: TRBV10-3
CDR3aa: AISVSGMTDTQY

j_gene: TRBJ2-5
v_gene: TRBV14
CDR3aa: ASSQVGETQY

j_gene: TRBJ2-5
v_gene: TRBV7-9
CDR3aa: ASSQLTLLAGGETQY

j_gene: TRBJ2-3
v_gene: TRBV20-1
CDR3aa: SATPGTSGSETDTQY

j_gene: TRBJ2-3
v_gene: TRBV4-1
CDR3aa: ASSQRSTGGITDTQY

j_gene: TRBJ2-1
v_gene: TRBV20-1
CDR3aa: SARDPVVSGPNNEQF

j_gene: TRBJ2-3
v_gene: TRBV7-3
CDR3aa: ASSLRTSGSVDTQY

j_gene: TRBJ2-7
v_gene: TRBV19
CDR3aa: ASSIVGGIFYEQY

j_gene: TRBJ2-1
v_gene: TRBV5-1
CDR3aa: ASSQDRAGFEQF

j_gene: TRBJ2-7
v_gene: TRBV7-8
CDR3aa: ASSLEGTRPYYEQY